The 5 T cell receptor beta chains in this list originate from one sample, sequenced in a study of T-cell memory formation after mild COVID-19. A single record per CDR3 protein comes from TCRdb applying MiXCR to the 5' RACE reads. The sample lists roughly 310,000 distinct CDR3 sequences; approximately 15% were seen once. Source material: PBMCs or a T cell subset sorted from them (not recorded which). These receptors originate from a man between 18 and 35 years old who had mild COVID-19 (a few samples of this study predate the infection). Cell type and time point are not known.

The chain is built from TRBV7-2 and TRBJ2-3; the D gene is possibly TRBD2 (6 bases). Deletions cut 3 bases from V and 6 bases from J, with 7 bases between. This CDR3 is 12 amino acids long. From germline, CDR1 is SGHTA and CDR2 FQGNSA. CDR3 sequence: CASSFAGDTQYF. The CDR3 DNA reads as TGTGCCAGCAGCTTTGCGGGGGATACGCAGTATTTT.

This clonotype has more than one count but fewer than ten. This sequence joins TRBV12-3 or TRBV12-4 and TRBJ2-7; D unresolved. Trimming removed 4 bases at V and 5 bases at J, with 12 bases between. CDR3 size: 13 residues. CDR3 DNA sequence: TGTGCCAGCAGTTCCGGGCAGAAACACGAGCAGTACTTC. It encodes CASSSGQKHEQYF.

The V call is TRBV5-6, the J call TRBJ2-3; D not resolved. V was pared by 2 bases and J by 7 bases, with 5 bases between. Per germline, CDR1 SGHDT and CDR2 YYEEEE. This CDR3 is built from 11 residues. The CDR3 protein is CASSFFHTQYF. DNA for the CDR3: TGTGCCAGCAGCTTTTTTCATACGCAGTATTTT.

The sample holds one count of this clonotype. Here the CDR3 DNA reads TGTGCCACCAGCAGAGATGGGGAATTGAACACCGGGGAGCTGTTTTTT. It is translated as CATSRDGELNTGELFF. The chain uses TRBV15 and TRBJ2-2; no clear D gene. The V end was cut by 0 bases, the J end by 1 base, with 9 bases between. CDR1 is LNHNV, CDR2 YYDKDF, per germline (reference sequence). This CDR3 has 16 residues.

This chain uses TRBV20-1 with TRBJ2-2; D possibly corresponds to TRBD2 (5 bases). The V gene lost 0 bases and the J gene lost 4 bases, with 9 bases spanning the gap. CDR1 is DFQATT, CDR2 SNEGSKA, per germline (reference sequence). The CDR3 sequence is 14 residues long. CDR3 amino acids: CSARDREGTGELFF. The CDR3 DNA is TGCAGTGCTAGAGATCGAGAGGGCACCGGGGAGCTGTTTTTT.